This T cell receptor beta chain stems from a study of T-cell reconstitution after alpha-beta-depleted transplantation in children. Looked up from germline, CDR1 is DFQATT and CDR2 is SNEGSKA (reference sequence). V was pared by 0 bases and J by 1 base, with 12 bases between. This CDR3 spans 15 amino acids. For TCRbeta, the library was prepared with unique molecular identifiers. TCRdb fed the PCR reads into MiXCR, producing one record per CDR3 protein. The sample yields about 250,000 distinct CDR3 sequences, 20% to 30% seen once. This clonotype was counted a few times. The sequenced sample was PBMCs, mostly from graft donor cells, obtained 360 days after TCRalphabeta/CD19-depleted stem cell transplant. The chain combines TRBV20-1 with TRBJ2-5; D is ambiguous. The source is a female patient aged 2-9 years who had a stem cell transplant for congenital amegakaryocytic thrombocytopenia, so the T cells may come from the graft donor. The CDR3 spells CSARDRLGPQETQYF. The CDR3 DNA reads TGCAGTGCTAGAGATCGCCTAGGGCCCCAAGAGACCCAGTACTTC.